Presented here are 22 T cell receptor beta chains from one specimen sequenced in a study of multiple sclerosis patients with progressive multifocal leukoencephalopathy (dated by TCRdb to about 2019). Receptor amplification or capture employed the immunoSEQ multiplex PCR assay. TCRdb carries this immuneACCESS record with in-frame sequences only. Its versions omit some clonotypes, under half of them owing to an unresolved V gene in the studies checked, with the rest unexplained. The sample table holds tens of thousands of clones, of which over 75% were seen once. Around 3.1% of the sample is in the top ten clones. The time point label for this specimen denotes: time of PML onset. The treatment or condition label corresponds to: on natalizumab therapy at sampling. The sequenced sample was PBMCs, obtained from a patient treated with natalizumab. The receptors were gathered from a human donor with progressive multifocal leukoencephalopathy.

J is TRBJ2-1 and V is TRBV6-1; TRBD2 matches 7 bases. Trimming cost V 7 bases and J 5 bases; bases outside gene matches: 8. There are 14 residues in the CDR3. Germline-derived CDR1 and CDR2 are MNHNS and SASEGT. CDR3 bases: TGTGCCAGCATCAGCCGGGACTATAACAATGAGCAGTTCTTC. This sequence encodes CASISRDYNNEQFF.

The chain combines TRBV29-1 with TRBJ1-5; 7 bases agree with TRBD1. Germline V gene sequence: CDR1 SQVTM, CDR2 ANQGSEA. V dropped 6 bases and J dropped 4; count of bases not matched to a gene: 18. The CDR3 has 17 amino acids. The CDR3 DNA follows: TGCAGCGTACCCACGAAAACCAAACAGGGGAGGAATCAGCCCCAGCATTTT. It encodes CSVPTKTKQGRNQPQHF.

In this sample, this clone turned up once. The chain uses TRBV7-6 and TRBJ2-6; D gene uncertain. V lost 0 bases, J lost 0 bases, and 6 bases lay in between. From germline, CDR1 is SGHVS and CDR2 FNYEAQ. The CDR3 extends over 16 amino acids. CDR3 bases: TGTGCCAGCAGCTTAGCCGTAAACTCTGGGGCCAACGTCCTGACTTTC. It yields the protein CASSLAVNSGANVLTF.

J is TRBJ1-2 and V is TRBV19; TRBD1 aligns across 8 bases. CDR3 size: 14 residues. Germline trimming cut 9 bases from V and 8 bases from J; bases unmatched to any gene: 14. CDR1 is LNHDA, CDR2 SQIVND, per germline (reference sequence). In nucleotides, the CDR3 is TGTGCCAGCTGCACCGACAGGGGCTCAGGGGGCTACACCTTC. It codes for CASCTDRGSGGYTF.

The chain couples TRBV27 to TRBJ2-5, with no clear D. The J call may not be correct, given that the DNA end is closer to TRBJ2-7. There are 13 residues in the CDR3. The germline CDR1 and CDR2 sequences are MNHEY and SMNVEV (reference sequence). The DNA of the CDR3 is TGTGCCAGCAAGGCCTACCCATCCTACGAGCAGTACTTC. Encoded protein: CASKAYPSYEQYF.

The CDR3 DNA follows: TGTGCCAGCAGTGAGAACCTAGGGAGGGGGGAGACCCAGTACTTC. Protein sequence: CASSENLGRGETQYF. This chain uses TRBV2 with TRBJ2-5; perhaps TRBD2 as D (7 bases). There are 15 residues in the CDR3. Trimming took off 3 bases at V and 5 bases at J, with 16 bases between the two ends. CDR1 is SNHLY, CDR2 FYNNEI, per germline.

The chain couples TRBV28 to TRBJ2-2, with 7 bases lining up with TRBD2. This CDR3 contains 14 residues. Trimming at V came to 8 bases and at J to 4 bases, leaving 7 bases not matched to a gene. The germline CDR1 and CDR2 sequences are MDHEN and SYDVKM. The CDR3 loop reads CASASGMFTGELFF. CDR3 in DNA: TGTGCCAGCGCCAGCGGGATGTTCACCGGGGAGCTGTTTTTT.

The V and J genes are TRBV29-1 and TRBJ2-4, with a possible D match to TRBD1 (6 bases). The CDR3 is 14 amino acids. V was trimmed by 3 bases and J by 0 bases, leaving 9 bases between them. CDR1 is SQVTM and CDR2 is ANQGSEA in the germline V gene. The CDR3 region is CSVETGLAKNIQYF. The DNA of the CDR3 is TGCAGCGTTGAGACAGGCCTAGCCAAAAACATTCAGTACTTC. Together with reference TRBV29-1 and TRBJ2-4, the CDR3 gives the full variable domain: SAVISQKPSRDICQRGTSLTIQCQVDSQVTMMFWYRQQPGQSLTLIATANQGSEATYESGFVIDKFPISRPNLTFSTLTVSNMSPEDSSIYLCSVETGLAKNIQYFGAGTRLSVL.

The genes are TRBV2 and TRBJ1-2; 7 nucleotides line up with TRBD1. With V trimmed by 8 bases and J by 4 bases, 16 bases remained unmatched. Germline lookup yields CDR1 SNHLY and CDR2 FYNNEI. The CDR3 spans 16 residues. CDR3 residues: CASHRSLTGIPYGYTF. The CDR3 coding sequence is TGTGCCAGCCACAGGAGCTTGACAGGGATCCCCTATGGCTACACCTTC. Full variable domain (outside the CDR3, taken from reference TRBV2 and TRBJ1-2): EPEVTQTPSHQVTQMGQEVILRCVPISNHLYFYWYRQILGQKVEFLVSFYNNEISEKSEIFDDQFSVERPDGSNFTLKIRSTKLEDSAMYFCASHRSLTGIPYGYTFGSGTRLTVV.

The DNA for the CDR3 is TGCAGTGCTAGGGCTCAGCCCCAGCATTTT. Translated, it gives CSARAQPQHF. This chain links TRBV20-1 with TRBJ1-5; no reliable D call. Looked up from germline, CDR1 is DFQATT and CDR2 is SNEGSKA (reference sequence). Trimming took off 3 bases at V and 6 bases at J, with 3 bases between the two ends. The CDR3 extends over 10 amino acids.

DNA of the CDR3: TGTGCCAGTAGTATAGCCCCGACTAGCGAGCAGTACTTC. Translating it yields CASSIAPTSEQYF. This chain links TRBV19 with TRBJ2-7; the D gene is possibly TRBD2 (6 bases). CDR1 LNHDA and CDR2 SQIVND come from the germline V gene (reference sequence). This CDR3 is 13 amino acids long. Trimming removed 1 base from V and 6 bases from J, with 10 bases in between.

The chain links TRBV19 to TRBJ2-1, with unresolved D. Germline assignment: CDR1 LNHDA and CDR2 SQIVND (reference sequence). The CDR3 has 15 residues. V lost 3 bases to trimming and J lost 3 bases, with 12 bases between them. The CDR3 reads CASSMGKRHYNEQFF. CDR3 nucleotides: TGTGCCAGTAGTATGGGGAAGCGACACTACAATGAGCAGTTCTTC.

The chain couples TRBV5-4 to TRBJ1-2; 9 bases fit TRBD1. The CDR3 loop spans 14 amino acids. Germline values: CDR1 SGHNT, CDR2 YYREEE (reference sequence). V trimming: 4 bases; J trimming: 4 bases; junction bases outside the gene matches: 5. The CDR3 DNA sequence: TGTGCCAGCAGCCCTGGACAGGGGTTCTATGGCTACACCTTC. Protein: CASSPGQGFYGYTF.

The chain carries TRBV28 and TRBJ2-1; 7 bases agree with TRBD2. Germline CDR1 is MDHEN and CDR2 is SYDVKM. The trim removed 10 bases at V and 6 bases at J, leaving 12 bases unmatched. This CDR3 contains 14 residues. CDR3 residues: CATLYAREFNEQFF. DNA for the CDR3: TGTGCCACCCTATATGCGCGGGAGTTCAATGAGCAGTTCTTC.

The DNA of the CDR3 is TGTGCCAGCGGAGTGGGAGGGGGGCAAACAGATACGCAGTATTTT. Protein product: CASGVGGGQTDTQYF. The chain joins TRBV2 to TRBJ2-3; D possibly corresponds to TRBD2 (7 bases). This CDR3 comprises 15 residues. Germline V gene lookup returns CDR1 SNHLY and CDR2 FYNNEI. Trimming took off 8 bases at V and 3 bases at J, with 18 bases between the two ends.

This chain joins TRBV28 and TRBJ1-1; possibly TRBD1 for D (5 bases). The CDR3 is 15 amino acids. Per the germline V gene, CDR1 is MDHEN and CDR2 is SYDVKM. The V end was cut by 6 bases, the J end by 7 bases, with 21 bases between. CDR3 region: CASSLGAFVRGEAFF. The CDR3 DNA follows: TGTGCCAGCAGCTTAGGGGCCTTTGTTAGGGGTGAAGCTTTCTTT.

The chain links TRBV19 to TRBJ1-1; D remains unclear. This CDR3 comprises 15 residues. Germline loops: CDR1 LNHDA, CDR2 SQIVND (reference sequence). The V gene lost 8 bases and the J gene lost 1 base, with 17 bases spanning the gap. The CDR3 sequence is CASVSYASGNTEAFF. The DNA for the CDR3 is TGTGCCAGTGTGTCTTACGCATCAGGGAACACTGAAGCTTTCTTT.

This clone was seen only once. This rearrangement joins TRBV5-4 to TRBJ2-3; 7 nucleotides line up with TRBD2. Per the germline V gene, CDR1 is SGHNT and CDR2 is YYREEE (reference sequence). CDR3 length equals 15 residues. Trimming took 1 base from V and 1 from J; bases not matched to a gene: 3. This CDR3 reads CASSLFREGTDTQYF. The CDR3 coding sequence is TGTGCCAGCAGCTTGTTCCGGGAGGGCACAGATACGCAGTATTTT.

V is TRBV5-5 and J is TRBJ1-5; no definite D call. The CDR3 totals 14 residues. The V end was cut by 3 bases, the J end by 1 base, with 8 bases between. Germline V gene sequence: CDR1 SGHKS, CDR2 YYEKEE (reference sequence). CDR3 nucleotide sequence: TGTGCCAGCAGCTCCGGTTGGAGCAATCAGCCCCAGCATTTT. Amino acids: CASSSGWSNQPQHF.

The chain recombines TRBV7-2 with TRBJ1-3, with a weak D call TRBD1 (6 bases). V gave up 0 bases and J gave up 4 bases, with 16 bases separating them. The CDR3 extends over 17 amino acids. Germline V gene data show CDR1 as SGHTA and CDR2 as FQGNSA. CDR3 in amino acids: CASSLAVSGALGNTIYF. The CDR3 DNA reads as TGTGCCAGCAGCTTAGCGGTATCGGGGGCGTTAGGAAACACCATATATTTT.

This rearrangement joins TRBV19 to TRBJ1-1, with TRBD1 matching 7 bases. This CDR3 region has 14 residues. Germline CDR1 is LNHDA and CDR2 is SQIVND (reference sequence). Trimming at V came to 4 bases and at J to 2 bases, leaving 4 bases not matched to a gene. In DNA, the CDR3 is TGTGCCAGTAGTACCAGACAGGGTAACACTGAAGCTTTCTTT. This sequence encodes CASSTRQGNTEAFF.

Only one count was recorded for this clone. The V gene is TRBV6-5, the J gene TRBJ2-2; TRBD2 might be the D (5 bases). The germline V gene encodes CDR1 MNHEY and CDR2 SVGAGI. V shed 0 bases and J shed 6 bases, with 14 bases lying between them. This CDR3 is 16 amino acids long. Here the CDR3 reads CASSYSGEWKAGELFF. CDR3 coding DNA: TGTGCCAGCAGTTACTCGGGAGAATGGAAGGCCGGGGAGCTGTTTTTT.